This TCR beta chain was retrieved from a study of blood T cell repertoires in COVID-19. On the study more broadly: Some COVID-19 samples were acute and others convalescent; all came from the United States, Italy and Spain. The cDNA or gDNA used as material had been derived from T cells, B-cell-depleted T cells, or PBMCs.

This clone appeared once. This CDR3 contains 17 residues. Germline CDR1 SQVTM, CDR2 ANQGSEA. Trimming shortened V by 0 bases and J by 0 bases, and 12 bases separated the two germline ends. In the study's own analysis: Amplification from reference gene primers served as the basis for estimated nucleated cell counts. TCRdb's copy holds only in-frame clones and misses some; the assay was immunoSEQ multiplex PCR. D and trimming were read from the DNA, whereas the V and J calls and clone size are those reported in that table. The sample shows some 380,000 clones, 88% of them seen only once. V gene TRBV29-1 combines with J gene TRBJ2-6, with D maybe TRBD1 (6 bases). Sequenced: PBMCs or T cells enriched from blood (not recorded which). The sequence derives from a woman in her thirties or forties with acute COVID-19. CDR3 in DNA: TGCAGCGTTGAAGATTTCGGCAGGGGCTCTGGGGCCAACGTCCTGACTTTC. Amino acid sequence: CSVEDFGRGSGANVLTF.